The entry below describes one T cell receptor (beta chain). These data originate in a study of blood T cell repertoires in COVID-19. Across the study: The study drew acute and convalescent COVID-19 samples from the United States, Italy and Spain. The cDNA or gDNA used as material had been derived from T cells, B-cell-depleted T cells, or PBMCs.

The V and J ends lost 10 bases and 6 bases, in that order; junction bases with no gene match: 10. The CDR3 totals 15 residues. Germline CDR1 LNHDA, CDR2 SQIVND (reference sequence). As processed by the authors: Estimated nucleated cell counts came from reference gene primer amplification. The protocol was immunoSEQ multiplex PCR, while the TCRdb copy is restricted to in-frame clones and leaves out a portion. V, J and clone size reflect that table, while D and trimming were determined from the DNA. The table lists roughly 120,000 clones, over 75% of them singletons, with about 1.6% in the top ten. The chain joins TRBV19 to TRBJ1-4; 11 nucleotides line up with TRBD1. The TCR comes from a man aged 45-60 years with acute or convalescent COVID-19. Sequenced material: peripheral blood. CDR3 sequence reads: CATAGQGGFYEKLFF. The CDR3 region has the DNA TGTGCCACCGCGGGACAGGGGGGATTCTATGAAAAACTGTTTTTT.